This T cell receptor (beta chain) was retrieved from a study of TET2 disruption in CD19-targeted CAR T cells (dated by TCRdb to 2016 to 2019). Study-wide context: No additional inclusion criteria were applied, and the number of samples was determined by the original clinical trial design and by sample availability. What the work shows at the level of the full study, not this receptor alone: Conclusions about the patient's CAR T cells rested on extensive analysis of a single subject.

The V and J ends are trimmed by 3 bases and 5 bases, leaving 16 bases between them. Spanning cysteine to phenylalanine, the CDR3 consists of 15 amino acids. Part of the CDR3 DNA is given, 36 bases translated from base 1. This sample's treatment or condition label indicates: autologous CTL019 cells: CD19 CAR with 4-1BB and CD3 zeta domains. TCR zeta and 4-1BB costimulatory signaling domains were incorporated into the CD19 CAR. T cells for CTL019 manufacturing were collected from peripheral blood by means of leukapheresis. The DNeasy Blood and Tissue Kit was used to extract genomic DNA from pre-infusion T cells, peripheral blood, or sorted post-infusion T cells. Deep sequencing of the TCR beta chain was done using the immunoSEQ assay. On the study's bioinformatics: Only productive TCR beta rearrangements went into calculating clonotype frequencies. The source is immuneACCESS, and TCRdb retained only in-frame sequences with V and J called. Part of the clones is not carried over; for the studies checked, unresolved V genes explain less than half of this, and the remainder is unexplained. Clone size and the V and J calls come from that table; the DNA yielded D and trimming. This sample's table has entries for 1,500 to 2,500 clones. Of the sample, roughly 16% falls within the top ten clones.

Of note for this clone: Its antigen is still unknown. The read terminates 3 residues before the CDR3 end, so the remaining end is supplied by the germline J gene.

The sequence links TRBV12-3 or TRBV12-4 to TRBJ1-1, with no D gene named confidently. The clonotype comes from a man in his sixties or seventies with chronic lymphocytic leukemia. The source material was CD8+ T cells sorted from cultured blood T cells, sampled for CD19 CAR T cell therapy. The sequenced CDR3 bases are TGTGCCAGCAGTTTTGGTAGCCCTTTTATGACTGAA. It is translated as CASSFGSPFMTE. The whole CDR3 sequence reads CASSFGSPFMTEAFF.